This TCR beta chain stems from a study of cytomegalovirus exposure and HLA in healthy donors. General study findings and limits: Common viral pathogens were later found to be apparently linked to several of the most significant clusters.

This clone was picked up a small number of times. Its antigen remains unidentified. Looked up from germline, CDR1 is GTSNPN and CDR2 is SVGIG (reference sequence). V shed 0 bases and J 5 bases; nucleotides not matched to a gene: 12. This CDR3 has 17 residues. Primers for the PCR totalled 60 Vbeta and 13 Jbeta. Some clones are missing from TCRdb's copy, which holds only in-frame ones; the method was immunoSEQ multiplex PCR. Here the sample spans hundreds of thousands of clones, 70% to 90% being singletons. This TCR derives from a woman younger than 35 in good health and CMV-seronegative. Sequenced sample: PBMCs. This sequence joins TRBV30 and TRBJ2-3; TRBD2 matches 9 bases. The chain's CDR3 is CAWSVRSSGVARDTQYF. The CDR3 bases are TGTGCCTGGAGTGTACGGTCTAGCGGGGTCGCAAGAGATACGCAGTATTTT.